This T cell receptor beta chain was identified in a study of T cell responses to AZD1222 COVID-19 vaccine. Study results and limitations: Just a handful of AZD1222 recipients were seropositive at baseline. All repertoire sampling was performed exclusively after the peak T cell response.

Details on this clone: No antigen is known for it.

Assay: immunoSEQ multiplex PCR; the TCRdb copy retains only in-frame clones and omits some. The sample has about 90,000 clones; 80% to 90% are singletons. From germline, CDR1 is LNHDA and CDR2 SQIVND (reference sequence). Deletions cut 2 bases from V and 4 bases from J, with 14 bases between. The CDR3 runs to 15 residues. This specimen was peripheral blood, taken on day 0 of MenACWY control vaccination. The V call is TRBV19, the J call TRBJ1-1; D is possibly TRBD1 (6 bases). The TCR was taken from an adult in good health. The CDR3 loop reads CASSIFAGESTEAFF. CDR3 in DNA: TGTGCCAGTAGTATATTTGCAGGGGAGTCCACTGAAGCTTTCTTT.